The subject of this entry is one T cell receptor (beta chain). Its cognate antigen is unknown. This sample was taken from a study of cytomegalovirus exposure and HLA in healthy donors. General study results and limits: Roughly uniform sequencing depth across donors was assumed, possibly incorrectly. In an earlier analysis, most TCR beta V segments were productive about 87% or about 30% of the time. TCR sequences were mostly rare, though some public TCRs occurred in many donors. Association of a missense DCLRE1C variant with TCR beta V- and J-gene trimming was reported in a later analysis.

The CDR3 extends over 14 amino acids. Per the germline V gene, CDR1 is SGHRS and CDR2 is YFSETQ. Trimming removed 4 bases from V and 10 bases from J; junction bases left unmatched: 6. Primers: 60 Vbeta forward and 13 Jbeta reverse. The assay was immunoSEQ multiplex PCR, and TCRdb's table has in-frame clones only and misses some. The table lists about 250,000 clones, over 75% of them singletons. Sequences were obtained from PBMCs. The chain is built from TRBV5-1 and TRBJ1-6, with 9 bases identical to TRBD1. This receptor was identified in a boy between 10 and 17 years old in good health and CMV-seronegative. This CDR3 reads CASSPPDRGSPLHF. DNA for the CDR3: TGCGCCAGCAGCCCCCCGGACAGGGGCTCACCCCTCCACTTT.